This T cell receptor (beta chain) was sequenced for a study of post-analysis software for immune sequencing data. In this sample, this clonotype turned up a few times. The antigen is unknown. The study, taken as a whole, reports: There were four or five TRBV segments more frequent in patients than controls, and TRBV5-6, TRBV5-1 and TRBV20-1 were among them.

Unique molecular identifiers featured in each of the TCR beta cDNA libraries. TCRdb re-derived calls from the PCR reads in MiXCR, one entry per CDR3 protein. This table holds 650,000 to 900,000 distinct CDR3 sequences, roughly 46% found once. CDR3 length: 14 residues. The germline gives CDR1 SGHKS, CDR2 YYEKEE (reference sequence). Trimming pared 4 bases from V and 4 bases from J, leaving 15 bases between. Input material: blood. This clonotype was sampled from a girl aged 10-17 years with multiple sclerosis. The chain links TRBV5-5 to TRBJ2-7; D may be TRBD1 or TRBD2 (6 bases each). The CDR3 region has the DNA TGTGCCAGCAGCCCCGAGGGGGGCAGGTACGAGCAGTACTTC. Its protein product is CASSPEGGRYEQYF. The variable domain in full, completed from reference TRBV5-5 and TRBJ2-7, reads DAGVTQSPTHLIKTRGQQVTLRCSPISGHKSVSWYQQVLGQGPQFIFQYYEKEERGRGNFPDRFSARQFPNYSSELNVNALLLGDSALYLCASSPEGGRYEQYFGPGTRLTVT.